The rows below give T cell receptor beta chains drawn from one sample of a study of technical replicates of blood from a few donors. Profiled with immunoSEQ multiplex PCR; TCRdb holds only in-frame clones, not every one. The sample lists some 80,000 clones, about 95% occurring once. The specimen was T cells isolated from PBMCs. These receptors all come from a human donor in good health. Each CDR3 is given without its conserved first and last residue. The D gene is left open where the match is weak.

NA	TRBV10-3	AVHRAYYGYT
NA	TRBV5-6	ASSLLSPSANTGELF
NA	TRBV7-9	ASSLAIEQY
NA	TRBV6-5	ASSYYRESNEKLF
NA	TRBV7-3	ASSPGTDTQY
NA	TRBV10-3	AISEPGMGFNEQF
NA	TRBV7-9	ASSSFAGPRTDTQY
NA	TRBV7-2	ASSARRTPF
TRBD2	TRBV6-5	AMDRSGKFSYEQY
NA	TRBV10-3	AISEGQNSNQPQH
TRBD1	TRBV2	ASTDRGQGYT
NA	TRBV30	AWRIGGRNNQPQH
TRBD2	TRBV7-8	ASSSGTSGFSYEQY
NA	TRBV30	AWAEQVVAGELF
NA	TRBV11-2	ASSLSGGRNTEAF
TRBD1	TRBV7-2	ASTQTGNRETQY
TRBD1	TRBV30	AWSVGTANTGELF
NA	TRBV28	ASRPSSGDPGIPETQY
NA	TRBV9	ASSSRDTRTDTQY
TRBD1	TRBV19	ASSIDPGTATDTQY
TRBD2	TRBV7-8	ASSFPTSGSREQY
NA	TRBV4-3	ASSQVLFLRNTEAF
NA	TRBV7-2	ASSLDPGEQF
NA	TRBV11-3	ASSSRTGPSSTDTQY
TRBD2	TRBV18	ASSPGVAGGLFNSYEQY
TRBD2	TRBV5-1	ASSLDGLYGGRNSYEQY
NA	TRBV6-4	ATGSYNEQF
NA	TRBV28	ASSLSGAGNQPQH
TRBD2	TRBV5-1	ASQTSGTYNEQF
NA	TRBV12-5	ASGLVGPGQPQH
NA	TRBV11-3	ASSLSGAYEQY
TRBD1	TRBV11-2	ASSFGTVEAF
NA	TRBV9	ASSSAGANVLT
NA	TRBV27	ASSLSFWTATNEKLF
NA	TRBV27	ASSFAGYYEQY
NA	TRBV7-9	ASSSLGLVDEAF
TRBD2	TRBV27	ASSSSGRLGLHTQY
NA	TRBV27	ASSRAGDGNQPQH
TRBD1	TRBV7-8	ASSQTTGQTYEQY
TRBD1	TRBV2	ASSLDRGRTEAF
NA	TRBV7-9	ASSSPGGYT
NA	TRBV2	ASMQGYEQY
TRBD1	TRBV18	ASSLSDRNQPQH
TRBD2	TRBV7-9	ASSPTSGPSTDTQY
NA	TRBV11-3	ASSPGGRTMNTEAF
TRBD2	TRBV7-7	ASSPGGAGVGTDTQY
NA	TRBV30	AWSIQTESTNEKLF